The entry below gives a single T cell receptor (beta chain) sequence along with its context. Its matching antigen is unknown. The method was immunoSEQ multiplex PCR; TCRdb's version includes in-frame clones alone and lacks a portion of them. The sample has over 50,000 clones, roughly four fifths seen once. Excluded were patients having autoimmune disease history or systemic immunosuppression. The V end was cut by 5 bases, the J end by 7 bases, with 12 bases between. This CDR3 has 12 amino acids. Germline V gives CDR1 MNHNY, CDR2 SVGAGI (reference sequence). This sample is part of a study of OX40 agonist ivuxolimab in advanced cancers. Study as a whole: Partial responses were seen in three patients, one with hepatocellular carcinoma and two with cutaneous melanoma.

General observations from the study: Expanded peripheral T cell antigen specificity was not determined.

This receptor was taken from an adult with an advanced solid tumor such as melanoma, head and neck, liver or kidney cancer. The sequenced sample was CD4+ or CD8+ T cells sorted from blood, obtained in a trial of the OX40 agonist ivuxolimab. The chain carries TRBV6-6 and TRBJ2-7; D is undetermined. The CDR3 here is CASSLPVGEQYF. The DNA of the CDR3 is TGTGCCAGCAGTCTACCGGTGGGGGAGCAGTACTTC.